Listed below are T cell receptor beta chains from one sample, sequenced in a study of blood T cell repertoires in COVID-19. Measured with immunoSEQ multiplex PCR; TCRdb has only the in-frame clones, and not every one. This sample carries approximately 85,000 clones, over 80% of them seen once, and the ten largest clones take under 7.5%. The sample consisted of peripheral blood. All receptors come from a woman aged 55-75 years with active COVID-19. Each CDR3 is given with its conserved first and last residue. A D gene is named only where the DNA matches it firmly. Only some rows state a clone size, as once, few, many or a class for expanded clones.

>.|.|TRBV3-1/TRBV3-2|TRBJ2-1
CASSQDLATPGEQFF
TGTGCCAGCAGCCAAGACCTAGCGACCCCGGGTGAGCAGTTCTTC
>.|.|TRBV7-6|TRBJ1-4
CASSQNSAGVNEKLFF
TGTGCCAGCAGCCAGAATTCAGCCGGGGTTAATGAAAAACTGTTTTTT
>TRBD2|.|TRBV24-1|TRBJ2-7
CATSDSASGSSYEQYF
TGTGCCACCAGTGATAGTGCTAGCGGGAGCTCCTACGAGCAGTACTTC
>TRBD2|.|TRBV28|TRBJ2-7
CASSPPGLASEQYF
TGTGCCAGCAGCCCCCCGGGACTAGCGTCCGAGCAGTACTTC
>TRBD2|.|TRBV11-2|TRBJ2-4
CASSFLGTSGRWRNIQYF
TGTGCCAGCAGCTTCTTAGGGACTAGCGGGAGATGGAGAAACATTCAGTACTTC
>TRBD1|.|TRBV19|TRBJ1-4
CASSLTGPGEKLFF
TGTGCCAGTAGTCTGACAGGGCCGGGGGAAAAACTGTTTTTT
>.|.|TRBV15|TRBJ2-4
CATSRAGSAKNIQYF
TGTGCCACCAGCAGAGCCGGGAGTGCCAAAAACATTCAGTACTTC
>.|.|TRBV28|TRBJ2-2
CASTRGSTGTGELFF
TGTGCCAGCACCAGGGGCTCAACGGGCACCGGGGAGCTGTTTTTT
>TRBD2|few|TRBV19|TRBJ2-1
CASTELAGGYNEQFF
TGTGCCAGTACCGAACTAGCGGGGGGATACAATGAGCAGTTCTTC
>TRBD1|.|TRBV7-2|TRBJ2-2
CASSYRTGNTGELFF
TGTGCCAGCAGCTATCGGACAGGGAACACCGGGGAGCTGTTTTTT
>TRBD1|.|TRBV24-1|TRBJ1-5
CATSDSGQGGFGQPQHF
TGTGCCACCAGTGATTCTGGACAGGGCGGGTTCGGTCAGCCCCAGCATTTT
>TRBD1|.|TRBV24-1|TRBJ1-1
CATSEFDTGVNTEAFF
TGTGCCACCAGTGAGTTTGATACAGGGGTGAACACTGAAGCTTTCTTT
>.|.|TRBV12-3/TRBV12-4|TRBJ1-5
CASRRDRGLPQHF
TGTGCCAGCAGACGTGACAGAGGTCTGCCCCAGCATTTT